The clone carrying this T cell receptor (beta chain) has a single count. This sample stems from a study of blood T cell repertoires in COVID-19. This table comes from immunoSEQ multiplex PCR, and its TCRdb copy is limited to in-frame clones, with some not included. The profile shows 390,000 or so clones, approximately 90% of them singletons. In germline, CDR1 is MNHEY, CDR2 SMNVEV (reference sequence). The CDR3 has 15 residues. Trimming pared 2 bases from V and 2 bases from J, leaving 10 bases between. Participants came from around 25 US areas, aged about 18 to 95 years. The sample taken for sequencing was PBMCs or T cells enriched from blood (not recorded which). This clonotype was sampled from a man between 18 and 29 years old who had recovered from COVID-19. This sequence joins TRBV27 and TRBJ2-1; maybe TRBD1 (6 bases). The CDR3 DNA is TGTGCCAGCAGTTTAGCGTGGGGGCCCTACAATGAGCAGTTCTTC. It encodes CASSLAWGPYNEQFF.